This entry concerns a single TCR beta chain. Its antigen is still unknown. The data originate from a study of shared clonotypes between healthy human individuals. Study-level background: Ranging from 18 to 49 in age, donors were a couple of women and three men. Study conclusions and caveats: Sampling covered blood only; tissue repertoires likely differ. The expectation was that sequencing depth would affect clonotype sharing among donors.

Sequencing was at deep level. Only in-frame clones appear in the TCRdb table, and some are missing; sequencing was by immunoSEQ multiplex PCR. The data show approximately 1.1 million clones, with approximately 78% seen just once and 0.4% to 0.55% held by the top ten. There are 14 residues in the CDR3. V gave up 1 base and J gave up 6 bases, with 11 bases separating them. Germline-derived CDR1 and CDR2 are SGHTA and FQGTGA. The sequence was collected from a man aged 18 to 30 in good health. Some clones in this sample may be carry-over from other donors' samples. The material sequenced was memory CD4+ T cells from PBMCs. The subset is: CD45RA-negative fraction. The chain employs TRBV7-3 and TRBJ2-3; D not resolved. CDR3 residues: CASSLRSGGDTQYF. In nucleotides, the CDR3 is TGTGCCAGCAGCTTAAGGTCAGGTGGGGATACGCAGTATTTT. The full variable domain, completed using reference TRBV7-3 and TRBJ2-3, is GAGVSQTPSNKVTEKGKYVELRCDPISGHTALYWYRQSLGQGPEFLIYFQGTGAADDSGLPNDRFFAVRPEGSVSTLKIQRTERGDSAVYLCASSLRSGGDTQYFGPGTRLTVL.